Each of the 7 T cell receptor beta chains below was sequenced from the same sample in a study of monozygotic twins with inflammatory bowel disease. TCRdb processed the 5' RACE reads again and assigns one entry to each CDR3 protein, with no DNA. The sample table includes a few hundred thousand distinct CDR3 sequences. Sequencing was done on a sample of blood. These receptor sequences come from a human donor with ulcerative colitis or Crohn's disease, or a healthy co-twin of an affected twin (not recorded which).

The CDR3 spells CASSQDVGKVYPFF. V and J are TRBV3-1 and TRBJ2-1. The V gene's germline CDR1 is LGHDT and CDR2 YNNKEL (reference sequence). The CDR3 totals 14 residues.

The chain uses TRBV7-3 and TRBJ2-2; there is no DNA to check the TCRdb D call of TRBD1. Germline V gene data show CDR1 as SGHTA and CDR2 as FQGTGA. The CDR3 length is 13 residues. The CDR3 sequence: CASSSQGSGELFF.

The chain is built from TRBV20-1 and TRBJ1-4. The CDR3 loop spans 14 amino acids. The germline V gene has CDR1 DFQATT and CDR2 SNEGSKA (reference sequence). Here the CDR3 reads CSARDPRANEKLFF.

The chain has TRBV5-1 and TRBJ2-7; TCRdb picks TRBD2, but there is no DNA to check that call. The CDR3 is 18 residues long. Germline CDR1 reads SGHRS; CDR2 reads YFSETQ. The CDR3 reads CASSFNRRRGATSYEQYF.

V usage is TRBV20-1 and J usage is TRBJ1-5. The germline V gene encodes CDR1 DFQATT and CDR2 SNEGSKA (reference sequence). The CDR3 spans 12 residues. CDR3 sequence reads: CSARDTNQPQHF.

V and J are TRBV24-1 and TRBJ2-3; the D call from TCRdb, TRBD2, cannot be confirmed without DNA. The CDR3 runs 13 residues. Germline CDR1 is KGHDR and CDR2 is SFDVKD. This CDR3 is CATSVGAPDTQYF.

This sequence joins TRBV11-2 and TRBJ2-7; TCRdb names TRBD1, which stays unverified in the absence of DNA. This CDR3 region has 19 residues. Germline loops: CDR1 SGHAT, CDR2 FQNNGV. CDR3 protein: CASSSSISGGRAYTAEQYF.